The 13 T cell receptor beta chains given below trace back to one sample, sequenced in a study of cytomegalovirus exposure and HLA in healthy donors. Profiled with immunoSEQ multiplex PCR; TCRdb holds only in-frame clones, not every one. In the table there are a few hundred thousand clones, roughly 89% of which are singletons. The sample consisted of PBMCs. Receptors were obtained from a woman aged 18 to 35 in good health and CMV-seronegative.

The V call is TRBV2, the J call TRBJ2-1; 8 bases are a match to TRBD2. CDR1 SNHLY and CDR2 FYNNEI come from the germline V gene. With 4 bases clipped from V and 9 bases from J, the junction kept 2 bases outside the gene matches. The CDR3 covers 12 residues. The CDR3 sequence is CASSGTSSEQFF. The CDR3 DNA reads TGTGCCAGCAGTGGGACTAGCAGTGAGCAGTTCTTC.

This chain's CDR3 is CASSPPFTYTDTQYF. The DNA of the CDR3 is TGTGCCAGCAGCCCTCCTTTCACTTACACAGATACGCAGTATTTT. This chain links TRBV14 with TRBJ2-3; D gene ambiguous. The CDR3 totals 15 residues. Trimming left V 4 bases short and J 2 bases short, with 13 bases between. CDR1 and CDR2 from the germline V gene are SGHDN and FVKESK.

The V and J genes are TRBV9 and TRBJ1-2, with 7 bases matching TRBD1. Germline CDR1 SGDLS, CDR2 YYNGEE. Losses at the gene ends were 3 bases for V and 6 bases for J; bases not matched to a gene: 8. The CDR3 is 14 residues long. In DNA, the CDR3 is TGTGCCAGCAGCGCGGCCGGGACAGCTGATGGCTACACCTTC. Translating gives CASSAAGTADGYTF.

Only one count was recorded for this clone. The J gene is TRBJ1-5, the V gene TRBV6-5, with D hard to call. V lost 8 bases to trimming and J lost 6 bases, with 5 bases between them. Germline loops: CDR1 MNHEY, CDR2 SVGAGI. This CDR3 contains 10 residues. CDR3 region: CASGSQPQHF. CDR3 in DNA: TGTGCCAGCGGCAGTCAGCCCCAGCATTTT.

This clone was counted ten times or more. The CDR3 DNA reads TGTGCCAGCAGCCCACAGACAGGGTGGGGCTACACCTTC. Protein: CASSPQTGWGYTF. The chain links TRBV7-2 to TRBJ1-2, with 7 bases matching TRBD1. The CDR3 covers 13 residues. Unmatched junction bases numbered 8, after V lost 5 bases and J lost 8 bases. Looked up from germline, CDR1 is SGHTA and CDR2 is FQGNSA.

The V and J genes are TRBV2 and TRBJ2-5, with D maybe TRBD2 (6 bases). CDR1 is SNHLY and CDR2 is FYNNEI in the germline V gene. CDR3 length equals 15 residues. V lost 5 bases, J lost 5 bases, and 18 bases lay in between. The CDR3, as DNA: TGTGCCAGCAGTCGGACCTGGGGCAGCGGGGAGACCCAGTACTTC. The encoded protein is CASSRTWGSGETQYF.

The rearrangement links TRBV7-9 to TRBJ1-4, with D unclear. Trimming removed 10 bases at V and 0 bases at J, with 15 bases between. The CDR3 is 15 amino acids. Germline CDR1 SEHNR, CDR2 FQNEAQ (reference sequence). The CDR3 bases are TGTGCCATTCTGGGTTTCGGGGCAACTAATGAAAAACTGTTTTTT. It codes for CAILGFGATNEKLFF.

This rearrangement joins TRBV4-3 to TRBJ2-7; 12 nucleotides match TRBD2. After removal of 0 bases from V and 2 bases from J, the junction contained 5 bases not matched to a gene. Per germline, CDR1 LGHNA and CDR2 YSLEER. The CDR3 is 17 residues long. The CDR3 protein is CASSQDALAGGTYEQYF. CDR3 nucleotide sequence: TGCGCCAGCAGCCAAGACGCCCTAGCGGGAGGGACCTACGAGCAGTACTTC.

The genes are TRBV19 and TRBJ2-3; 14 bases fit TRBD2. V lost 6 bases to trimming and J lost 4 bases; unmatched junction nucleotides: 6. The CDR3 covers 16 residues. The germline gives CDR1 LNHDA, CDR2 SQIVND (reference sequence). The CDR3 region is CASRGTSGSVPDTQYF. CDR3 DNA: TGTGCCAGTAGGGGGACTAGCGGGAGCGTCCCAGATACGCAGTATTTT.

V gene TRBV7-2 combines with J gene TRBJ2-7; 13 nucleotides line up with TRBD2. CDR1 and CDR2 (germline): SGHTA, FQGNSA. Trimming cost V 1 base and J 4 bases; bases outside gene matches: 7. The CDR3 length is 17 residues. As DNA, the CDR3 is TGTGCCAGCAGCTTAGATGGACTAGCGGGAGTGCCGTACGAGCAGTACTTC. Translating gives CASSLDGLAGVPYEQYF. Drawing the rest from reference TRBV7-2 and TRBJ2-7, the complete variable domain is GAGVSQSPSNKVTEKGKDVELRCDPISGHTALYWYRQSLGQGLEFLIYFQGNSAPDKSGLPSDRFSAERTGGSVSTLTIQRTQQEDSAVYLCASSLDGLAGVPYEQYFGPGTRLTVT.

The CDR3 bases are TGTGCCAGCAGCGCCGAATTAACGACTAGCGGGACCACAGATACGCAGTATTTT. It yields the protein CASSAELTTSGTTDTQYF. The chain carries TRBV9 and TRBJ2-3; 11 nucleotides agree with TRBD2. The germline V gene has CDR1 SGDLS and CDR2 YYNGEE. V lost 3 bases to trimming and J lost 2 bases; unmatched junction nucleotides: 11. CDR3 length equals 18 residues.

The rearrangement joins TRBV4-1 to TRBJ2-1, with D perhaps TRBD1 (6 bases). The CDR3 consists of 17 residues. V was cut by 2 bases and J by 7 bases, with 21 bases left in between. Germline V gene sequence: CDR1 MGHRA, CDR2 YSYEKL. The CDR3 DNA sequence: TGCGCCAGCAGCCAACCTACAGGGATTAGAGGTAATAATGAGCAGTTCTTC. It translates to CASSQPTGIRGNNEQFF.

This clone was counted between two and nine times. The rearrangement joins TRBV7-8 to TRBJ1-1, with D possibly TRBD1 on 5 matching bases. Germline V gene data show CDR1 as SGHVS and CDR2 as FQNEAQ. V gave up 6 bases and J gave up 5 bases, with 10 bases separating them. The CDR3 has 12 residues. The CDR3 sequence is CASRLTGTEAFF. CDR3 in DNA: TGTGCCAGCAGACTAACAGGTACTGAAGCTTTCTTT.